This TCR beta chain was found in a study of stem cell transplantation in POMP-related autoinflammatory disease. Study context: Before transplant: CD4+ naive skewing, low CD8+ proportions, reduced cytokine secretion. After transplant, neutrophils and platelets showed 100% graft donor chimerism through one year.

Sequencing used immunoSEQ multiplex PCR; TCRdb keeps in-frame clones, though not all of them. The data hold approximately 65,000 clones, with around 90% observed a single time. Study-wide findings and caveats: Across all analyzed T-cell subsets, patients with PRAID tended toward reduced diversity and increased clonality.

Trimming shortened V by 2 bases and J by 4 bases, and 15 bases separated the two germline ends. Germline loops: CDR1 LNHDA, CDR2 SQIVND (reference sequence). The CDR3 loop spans 16 amino acids. With respect to this clone: Its antigen is unknown.

J is TRBJ2-1 and V is TRBV19, with D tentatively TRBD2 (5 bases). The TCR originated in a human patient with POMP-related autoinflammation and immune dysregulation (PRAID). The graft donor may be the source of some T cells. The sequencing here drew on CD4+ T cells from PBMCs, taken after stem cell transplantation. The CDR3 spells CASSINHGGLYNEQFF. The CDR3, as DNA: TGTGCCAGTAGTATAAATCACGGCGGGCTGTACAATGAGCAGTTCTTC.